One sample yielded the 6 T cell receptor beta chains listed below, sequenced in a study of T cell responses to AZD1222 COVID-19 vaccine. Produced via immunoSEQ multiplex PCR; TCRdb's table is partial and in-frame only. The sample holds 180,000 or so clones, approximately 90% seen once. The starting material was peripheral blood, obtained 28 days after the second AZD1222 dose. The source of these receptors is an adult who received the AZD1222 COVID-19 vaccine.

J is TRBJ2-4 and V is TRBV7-2; 10 bases are shared with TRBD1. This CDR3 has 18 amino acids. The germline CDR1 and CDR2 sequences are SGHTA and FQGNSA. V lost 5 bases, J lost 4 bases, and 14 bases stayed unmatched. The CDR3 DNA is TGTGCCAGCAGCCTACCCGGGGACAGGGGCGTCGGGAAAAACATTCAGTACTTC. Translating gives CASSLPGDRGVGKNIQYF.

This chain links TRBV10-3 with TRBJ2-7; the match to TRBD1 covers 7 bases. The CDR3 covers 12 residues. Germline trimming cut 7 bases from V and 3 bases from J; bases unmatched to any gene: 3. The germline V gene encodes CDR1 ENHRY and CDR2 SYGVKD. The CDR3 region has the DNA TGTGCCATCACAGGGACAGACTACGAGCAGTACTTC. It encodes CAITGTDYEQYF.

The chain recombines TRBV7-2 with TRBJ2-7, with D uncertain. CDR1 is SGHTA and CDR2 is FQGNSA in the germline V gene. V dropped 5 bases and J dropped 2 bases, with 19 bases sitting between them. This CDR3 is 16 amino acids long. The CDR3 sequence: CASSPVSAAGTYEQYF. CDR3 DNA sequence: TGTGCCAGCAGCCCTGTATCTGCGGCCGGTACCTACGAGCAGTACTTC.

The J gene is TRBJ1-2, the V gene TRBV7-3, with TRBD1 matching 7 bases. The CDR3 is made up of 12 amino acids. Trimming removed 2 bases from V and 7 bases from J; junction bases left unmatched: 1. Germline V CDR1 and CDR2: SGHTA, FQGTGA. CDR3 amino acids: CASSLGDSGYTF. CDR3 in DNA: TGTGCCAGCAGCTTAGGGGACAGTGGCTACACCTTC.

The chain is built from TRBV7-2 and TRBJ2-7, with D maybe TRBD2 (6 bases). This CDR3 comprises 17 residues. CDR1 SGHTA and CDR2 FQGNSA come from the germline V gene. V was cut by 6 bases and J by 1 base, with 22 bases left in between. The CDR3 region has the DNA TGTGCCAGCAGGACTAGTATCAGTTCCGCAGAATCCTACGAGCAGTACTTC. It codes for CASRTSISSAESYEQYF. The variable domain in full, with the rest retrieved from reference TRBV7-2 and TRBJ2-7, is GAGVSQSPSNKVTEKGKDVELRCDPISGHTALYWYRQSLGQGLEFLIYFQGNSAPDKSGLPSDRFSAERTGGSVSTLTIQRTQQEDSAVYLCASRTSISSAESYEQYFGPGTRLTVT.

The V gene is TRBV11-2, the J gene TRBJ1-2; 9 nucleotides match TRBD1. The length of the CDR3 is 15 residues. Germline loops: CDR1 SGHAT, CDR2 FQNNGV. V trimming: 5 bases; J trimming: 8 bases; junction bases outside the gene matches: 12. The CDR3: CASSQYGTGSRGYTF. Written as DNA, the CDR3 is TGTGCCAGCAGCCAGTATGGGACAGGGTCTCGAGGCTACACCTTC. Full variable domain (missing parts from reference TRBV11-2 and TRBJ1-2): EAGVAQSPRYKIIEKRQSVAFWCNPISGHATLYWYQQILGQGPKLLIQFQNNGVVDDSQLPKDRFSAERLKGVDSTLKIQPAKLEDSAVYLCASSQYGTGSRGYTFGSGTRLTVV.